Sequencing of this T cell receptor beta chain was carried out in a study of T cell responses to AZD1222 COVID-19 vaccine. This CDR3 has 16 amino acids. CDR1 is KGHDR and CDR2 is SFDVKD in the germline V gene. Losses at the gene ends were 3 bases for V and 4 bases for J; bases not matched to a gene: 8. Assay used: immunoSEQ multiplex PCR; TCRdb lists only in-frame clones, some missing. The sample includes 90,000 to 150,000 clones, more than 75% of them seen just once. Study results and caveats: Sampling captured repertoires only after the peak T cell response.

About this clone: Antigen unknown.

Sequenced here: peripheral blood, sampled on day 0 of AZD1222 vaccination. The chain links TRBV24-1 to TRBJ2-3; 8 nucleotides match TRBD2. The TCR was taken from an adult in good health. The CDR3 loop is CATSDPLRGGADTQYF. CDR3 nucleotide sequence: TGTGCCACCAGTGATCCCCTTCGGGGGGGGGCAGATACGCAGTATTTT.